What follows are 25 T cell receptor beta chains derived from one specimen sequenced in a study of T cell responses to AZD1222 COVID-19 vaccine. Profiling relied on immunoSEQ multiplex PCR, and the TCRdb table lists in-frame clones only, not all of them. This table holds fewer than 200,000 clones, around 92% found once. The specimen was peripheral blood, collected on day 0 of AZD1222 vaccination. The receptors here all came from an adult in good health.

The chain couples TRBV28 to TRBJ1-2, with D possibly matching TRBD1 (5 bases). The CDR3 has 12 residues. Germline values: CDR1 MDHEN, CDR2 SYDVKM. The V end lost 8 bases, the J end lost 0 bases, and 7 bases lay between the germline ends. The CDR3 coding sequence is TGTGCCAGCGGGGGTTCTAACTATGGCTACACCTTC. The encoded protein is CASGGSNYGYTF.

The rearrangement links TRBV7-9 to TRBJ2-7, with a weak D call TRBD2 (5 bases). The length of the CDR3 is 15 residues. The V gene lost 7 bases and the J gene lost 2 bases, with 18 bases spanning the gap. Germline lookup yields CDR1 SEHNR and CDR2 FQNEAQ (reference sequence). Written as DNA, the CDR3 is TGTGCCAGCACTTTTGAGTCGGGATTTCCCTACGAGCAGTACTTC. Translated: CASTFESGFPYEQYF.

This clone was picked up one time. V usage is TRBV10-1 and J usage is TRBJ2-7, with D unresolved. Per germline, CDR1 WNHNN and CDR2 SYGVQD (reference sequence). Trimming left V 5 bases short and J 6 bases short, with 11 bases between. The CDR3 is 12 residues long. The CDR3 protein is CASSPDKIEQYF. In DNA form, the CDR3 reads TGCGCCAGCAGTCCAGACAAGATCGAGCAGTACTTC.

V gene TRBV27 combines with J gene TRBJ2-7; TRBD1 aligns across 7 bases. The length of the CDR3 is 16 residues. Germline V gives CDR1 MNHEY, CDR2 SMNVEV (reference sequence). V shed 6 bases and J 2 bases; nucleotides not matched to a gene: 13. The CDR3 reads CASRSYSGTEAYEQYF. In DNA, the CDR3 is TGTGCCAGCAGATCATACTCCGGGACAGAAGCCTACGAGCAGTACTTC.

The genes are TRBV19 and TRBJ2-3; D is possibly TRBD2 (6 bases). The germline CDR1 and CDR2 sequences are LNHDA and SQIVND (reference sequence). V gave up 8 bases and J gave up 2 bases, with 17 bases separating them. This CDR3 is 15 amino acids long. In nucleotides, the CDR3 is TGTGCCAGTTCCCTCGGGAGTTCCCACACAGATACGCAGTATTTT. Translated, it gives CASSLGSSHTDTQYF.

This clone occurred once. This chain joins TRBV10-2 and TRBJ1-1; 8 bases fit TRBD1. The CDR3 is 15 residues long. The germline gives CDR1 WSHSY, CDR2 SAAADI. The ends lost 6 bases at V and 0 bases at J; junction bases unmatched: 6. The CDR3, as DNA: TGCGCCAGCAGCCAGGGGGCGCAAGTGAACACTGAAGCTTTCTTT. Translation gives CASSQGAQVNTEAFF.

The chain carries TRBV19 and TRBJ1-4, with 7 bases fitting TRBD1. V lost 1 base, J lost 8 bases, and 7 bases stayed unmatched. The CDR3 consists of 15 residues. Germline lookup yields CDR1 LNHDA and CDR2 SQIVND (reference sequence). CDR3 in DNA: TGTGCCAGTAGTATAGGGCCGGGACAGAACGAAAAACTGTTTTTT. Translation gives CASSIGPGQNEKLFF.

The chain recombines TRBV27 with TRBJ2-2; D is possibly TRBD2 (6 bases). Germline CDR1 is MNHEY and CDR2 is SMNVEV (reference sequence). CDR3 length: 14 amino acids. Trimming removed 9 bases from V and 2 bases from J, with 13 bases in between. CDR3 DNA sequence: TGTGCCAGTCAGGGAGGCCCTAACACCGGGGAGCTGTTTTTT. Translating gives CASQGGPNTGELFF.

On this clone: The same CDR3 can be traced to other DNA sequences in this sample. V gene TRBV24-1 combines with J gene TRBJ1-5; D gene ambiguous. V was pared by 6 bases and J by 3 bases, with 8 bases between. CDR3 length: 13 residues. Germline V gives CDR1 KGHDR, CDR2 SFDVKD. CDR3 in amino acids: CATSLTDNQPQHF. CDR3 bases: TGTGCCACCAGTCTAACAGACAATCAGCCCCAGCATTTT.

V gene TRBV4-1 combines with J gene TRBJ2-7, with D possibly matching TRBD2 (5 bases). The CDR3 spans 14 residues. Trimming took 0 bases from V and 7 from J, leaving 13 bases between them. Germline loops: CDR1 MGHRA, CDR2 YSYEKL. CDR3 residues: CASSQDPGVREQYF. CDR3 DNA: TGCGCCAGCAGCCAAGATCCCGGGGTGAGGGAGCAGTACTTC.

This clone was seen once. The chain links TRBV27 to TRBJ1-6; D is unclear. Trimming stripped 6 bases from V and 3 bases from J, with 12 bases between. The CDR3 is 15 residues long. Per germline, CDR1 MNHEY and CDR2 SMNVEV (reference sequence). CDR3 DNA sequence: TGTGCCAGCAGCCTCTCGGGTGGCTATAATTCACCCCTCCACTTT. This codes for CASSLSGGYNSPLHF.

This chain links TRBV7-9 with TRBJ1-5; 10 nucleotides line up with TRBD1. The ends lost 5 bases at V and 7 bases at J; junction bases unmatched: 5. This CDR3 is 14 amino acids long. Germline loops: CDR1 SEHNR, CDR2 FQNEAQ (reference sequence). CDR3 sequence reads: CASSPGQGGQPQHF. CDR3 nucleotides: TGTGCCAGCAGCCCCGGACAGGGGGGACAGCCCCAGCATTTT.

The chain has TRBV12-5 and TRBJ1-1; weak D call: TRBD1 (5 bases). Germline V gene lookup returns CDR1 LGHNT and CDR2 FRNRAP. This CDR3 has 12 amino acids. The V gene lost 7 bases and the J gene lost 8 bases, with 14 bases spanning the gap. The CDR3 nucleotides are TGTGCTAGTGCCCCCAGGGCAGCCGAAGCTTTCTTT. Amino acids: CASAPRAAEAFF.

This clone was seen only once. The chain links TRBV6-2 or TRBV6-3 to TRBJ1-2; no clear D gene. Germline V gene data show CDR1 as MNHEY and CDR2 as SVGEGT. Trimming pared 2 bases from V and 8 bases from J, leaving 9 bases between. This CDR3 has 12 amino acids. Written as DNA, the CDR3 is TGTGCCAGCAGTTACAACGGGATCGGCTACACCTTC. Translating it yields CASSYNGIGYTF.

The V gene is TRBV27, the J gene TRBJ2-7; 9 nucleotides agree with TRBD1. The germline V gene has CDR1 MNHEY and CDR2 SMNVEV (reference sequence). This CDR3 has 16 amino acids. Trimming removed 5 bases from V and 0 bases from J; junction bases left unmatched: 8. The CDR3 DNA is TGTGCCAGCAGTCCTGCGGTGGGACAGGGCTCCTACGAGCAGTACTTC. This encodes CASSPAVGQGSYEQYF.

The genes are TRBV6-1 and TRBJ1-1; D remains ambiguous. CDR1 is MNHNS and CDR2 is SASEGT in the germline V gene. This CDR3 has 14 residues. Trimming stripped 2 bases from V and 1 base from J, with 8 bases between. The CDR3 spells CASSESLGNTEAFF. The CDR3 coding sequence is TGTGCCAGCAGTGAAAGTCTGGGGAACACTGAAGCTTTCTTT.

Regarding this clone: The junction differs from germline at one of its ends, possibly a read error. The CDR3: CASSQDPGVYSEAFF. CDR3 sequence (DNA): TGCGCCAGCAGCCAAGATCCAGGGGTATATTCTGAGGCTTTCTTT. The gene calls are TRBV4-1 and TRBJ1-1; possibly TRBD1 for D (6 bases). This CDR3 has 15 residues. The germline gives CDR1 MGHRA, CDR2 YSYEKL.

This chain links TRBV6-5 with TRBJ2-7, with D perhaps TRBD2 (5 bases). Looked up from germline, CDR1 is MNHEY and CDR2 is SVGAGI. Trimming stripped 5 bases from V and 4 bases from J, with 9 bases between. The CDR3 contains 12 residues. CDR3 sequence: CASSPRTYEQYF. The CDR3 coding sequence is TGTGCCAGCAGTCCCCGGACTTACGAGCAGTACTTC.

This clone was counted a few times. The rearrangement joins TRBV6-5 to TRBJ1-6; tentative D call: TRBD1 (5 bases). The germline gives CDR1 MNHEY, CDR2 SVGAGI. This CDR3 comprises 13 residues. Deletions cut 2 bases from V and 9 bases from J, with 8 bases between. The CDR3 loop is CASSYGGGSPLHF. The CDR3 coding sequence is TGTGCCAGCAGTTACGGGGGGGGTTCACCCCTCCACTTT.

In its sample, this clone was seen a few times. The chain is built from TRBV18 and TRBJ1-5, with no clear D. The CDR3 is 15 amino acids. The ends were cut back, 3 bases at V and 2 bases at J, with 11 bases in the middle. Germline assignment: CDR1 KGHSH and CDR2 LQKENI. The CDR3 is CASSPQERGNQPQHF. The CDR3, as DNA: TGTGCCAGCTCACCTCAAGAGAGAGGCAATCAGCCCCAGCATTTT.

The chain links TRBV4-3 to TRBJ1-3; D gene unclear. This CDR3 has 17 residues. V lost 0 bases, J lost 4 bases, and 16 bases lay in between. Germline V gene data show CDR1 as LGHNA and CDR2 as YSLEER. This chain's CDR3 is CASSQDMWVQFGNTIYF. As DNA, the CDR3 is TGCGCCAGCAGCCAAGATATGTGGGTTCAGTTCGGAAACACCATATATTTT.

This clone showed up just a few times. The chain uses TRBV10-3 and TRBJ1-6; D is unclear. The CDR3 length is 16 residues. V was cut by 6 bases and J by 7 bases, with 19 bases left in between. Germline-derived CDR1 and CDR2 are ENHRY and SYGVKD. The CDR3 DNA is TGTGCCATCAGCAAAGAGTACAAGAGTCTAAATTCACCCCTCCACTTT. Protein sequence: CAISKEYKSLNSPLHF.

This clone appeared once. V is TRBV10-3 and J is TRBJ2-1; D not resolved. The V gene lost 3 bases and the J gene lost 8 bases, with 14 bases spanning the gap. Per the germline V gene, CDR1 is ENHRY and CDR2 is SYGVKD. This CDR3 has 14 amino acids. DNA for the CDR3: TGTGCCATCAGTGATTCCAGGCGTGGAGATGAGCAGTTCTTC. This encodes CAISDSRRGDEQFF.

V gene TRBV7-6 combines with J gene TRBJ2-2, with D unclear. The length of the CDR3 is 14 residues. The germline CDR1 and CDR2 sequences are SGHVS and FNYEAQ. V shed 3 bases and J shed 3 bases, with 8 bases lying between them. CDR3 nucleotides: TGTGCCAGCAGCTTTCTTAGTTACACCGGGGAGCTGTTTTTT. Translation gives CASSFLSYTGELFF.

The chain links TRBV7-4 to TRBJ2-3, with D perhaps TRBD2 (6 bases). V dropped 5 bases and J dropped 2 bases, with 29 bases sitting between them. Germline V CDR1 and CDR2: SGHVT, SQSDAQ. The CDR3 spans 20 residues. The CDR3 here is CASSLPVGSGPPRLTDTQYF. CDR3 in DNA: TGTGCCAGCAGCCTCCCGGTAGGTAGCGGCCCCCCTAGGCTCACAGATACGCAGTATTTT.